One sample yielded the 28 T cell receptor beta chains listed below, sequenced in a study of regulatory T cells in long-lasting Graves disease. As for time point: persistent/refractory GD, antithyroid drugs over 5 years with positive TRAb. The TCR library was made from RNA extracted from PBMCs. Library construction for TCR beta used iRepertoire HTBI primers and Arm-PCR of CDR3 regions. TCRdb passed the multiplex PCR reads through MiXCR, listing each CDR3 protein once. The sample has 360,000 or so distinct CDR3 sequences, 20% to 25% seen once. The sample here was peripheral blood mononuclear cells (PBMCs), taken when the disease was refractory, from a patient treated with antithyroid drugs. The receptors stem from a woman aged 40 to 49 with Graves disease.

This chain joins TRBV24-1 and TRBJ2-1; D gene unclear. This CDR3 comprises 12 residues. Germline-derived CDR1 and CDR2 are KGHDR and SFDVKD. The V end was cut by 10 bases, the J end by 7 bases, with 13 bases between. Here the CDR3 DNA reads TGTGCCACTTCTGCCAGTGGTAATGAGCAGTTCTTC. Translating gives CATSASGNEQFF.

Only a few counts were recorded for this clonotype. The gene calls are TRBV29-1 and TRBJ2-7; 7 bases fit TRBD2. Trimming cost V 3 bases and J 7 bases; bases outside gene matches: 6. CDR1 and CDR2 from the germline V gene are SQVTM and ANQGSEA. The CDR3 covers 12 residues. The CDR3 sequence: CSVEGREGEQYF. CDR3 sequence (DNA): TGCAGCGTTGAGGGCAGGGAGGGAGAGCAGTACTTC.

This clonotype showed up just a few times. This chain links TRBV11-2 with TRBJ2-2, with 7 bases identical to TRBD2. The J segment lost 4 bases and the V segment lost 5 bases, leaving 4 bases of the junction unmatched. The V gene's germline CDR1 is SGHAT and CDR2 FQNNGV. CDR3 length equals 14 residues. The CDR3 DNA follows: TGTGCCAGCAGCCCAGGACTAGTCACCGGGGAGCTGTTTTTT. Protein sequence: CASSPGLVTGELFF.

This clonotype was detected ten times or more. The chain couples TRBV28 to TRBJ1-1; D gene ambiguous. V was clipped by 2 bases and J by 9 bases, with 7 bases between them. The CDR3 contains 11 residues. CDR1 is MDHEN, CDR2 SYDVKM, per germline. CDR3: CASSLGQKAFF. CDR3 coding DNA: TGTGCCAGCAGTTTAGGGCAGAAAGCTTTCTTT.

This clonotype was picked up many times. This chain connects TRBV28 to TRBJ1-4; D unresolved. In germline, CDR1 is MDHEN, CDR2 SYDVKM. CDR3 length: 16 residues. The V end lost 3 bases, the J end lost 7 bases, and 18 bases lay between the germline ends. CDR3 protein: CASSFSGLGGSEKLFF. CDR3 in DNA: TGTGCCAGCAGTTTTTCAGGTCTGGGAGGGAGTGAAAAACTGTTTTTT.

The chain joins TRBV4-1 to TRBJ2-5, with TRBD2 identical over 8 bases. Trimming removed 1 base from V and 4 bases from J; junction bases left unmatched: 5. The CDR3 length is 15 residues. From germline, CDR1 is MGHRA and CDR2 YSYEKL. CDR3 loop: CASSQGLTSGETQYF. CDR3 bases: TGCGCCAGCAGCCAAGGGCTTACTAGCGGAGAGACCCAGTACTTC.

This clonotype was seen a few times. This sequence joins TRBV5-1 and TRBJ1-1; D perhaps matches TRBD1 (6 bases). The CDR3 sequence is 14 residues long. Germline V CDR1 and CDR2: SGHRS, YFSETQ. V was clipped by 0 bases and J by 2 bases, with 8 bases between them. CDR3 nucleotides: TGCGCCAGCAGCTTGGAGGGGACAAACACTGAAGCTTTCTTT. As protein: CASSLEGTNTEAFF.

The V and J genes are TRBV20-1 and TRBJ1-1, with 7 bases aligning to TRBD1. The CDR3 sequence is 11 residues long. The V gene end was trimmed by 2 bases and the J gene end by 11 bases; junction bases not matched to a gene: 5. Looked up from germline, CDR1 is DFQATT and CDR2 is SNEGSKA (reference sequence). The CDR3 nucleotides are TGCAGTGCTAGATGGGGACAGTTGGCTTTCTTT. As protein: CSARWGQLAFF.

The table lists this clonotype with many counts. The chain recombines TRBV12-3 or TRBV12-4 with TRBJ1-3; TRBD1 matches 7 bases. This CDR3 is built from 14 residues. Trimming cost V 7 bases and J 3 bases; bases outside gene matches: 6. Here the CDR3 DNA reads TGTGCCAGCAACAACAGGGGCGTTGGAAACACCATATATTTT. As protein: CASNNRGVGNTIYF.

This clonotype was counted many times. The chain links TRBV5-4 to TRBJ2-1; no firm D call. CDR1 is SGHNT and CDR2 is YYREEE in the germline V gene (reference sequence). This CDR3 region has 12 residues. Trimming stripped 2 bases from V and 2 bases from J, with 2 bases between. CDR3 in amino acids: CASSFPYNEQFF. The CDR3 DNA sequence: TGTGCCAGCAGCTTCCCCTACAATGAGCAGTTCTTC. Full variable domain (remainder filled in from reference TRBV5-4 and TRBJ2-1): ETGVTQSPTHLIKTRGQQVTLRCSSQSGHNTVSWYQQALGQGPQFIFQYYREEENGRGNFPPRFSGLQFPNYSSELNVNALELDDSALYLCASSFPYNEQFFGPGTRLTVL.

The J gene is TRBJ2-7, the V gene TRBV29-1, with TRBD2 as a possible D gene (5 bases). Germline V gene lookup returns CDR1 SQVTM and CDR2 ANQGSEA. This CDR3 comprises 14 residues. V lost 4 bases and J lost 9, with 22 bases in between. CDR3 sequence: CSVGPILDSTRQYF. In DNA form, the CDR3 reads TGCAGCGTTGGGCCTATACTAGATTCTACGCGGCAGTACTTC.

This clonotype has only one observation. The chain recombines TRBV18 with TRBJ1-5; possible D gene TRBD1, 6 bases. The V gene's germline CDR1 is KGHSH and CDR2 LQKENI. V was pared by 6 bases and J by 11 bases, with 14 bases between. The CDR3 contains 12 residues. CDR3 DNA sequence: TGTGCCAGCTCTCCCGAAAGGGGGTCCCAGCATTTT. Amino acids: CASSPERGSQHF.

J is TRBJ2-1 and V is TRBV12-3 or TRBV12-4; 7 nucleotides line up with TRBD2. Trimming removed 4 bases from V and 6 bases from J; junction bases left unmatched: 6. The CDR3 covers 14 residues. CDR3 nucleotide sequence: TGTGCCAGCAGTTCCAGGGACTATGGCAATGAGCAGTTCTTC. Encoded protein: CASSSRDYGNEQFF.

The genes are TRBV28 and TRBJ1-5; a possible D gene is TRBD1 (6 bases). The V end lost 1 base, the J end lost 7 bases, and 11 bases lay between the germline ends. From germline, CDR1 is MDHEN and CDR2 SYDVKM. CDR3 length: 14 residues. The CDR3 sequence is CASSLYRESQPQHF. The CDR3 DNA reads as TGTGCCAGCAGTTTATACAGGGAGTCCCAGCCCCAGCATTTT.

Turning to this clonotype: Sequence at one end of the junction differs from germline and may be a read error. CDR3 DNA sequence: TGTGCCGGCAGTTACTCGTGGGGACTGGGCTCCTACGAGCAGTACTTC. It encodes CAGSYSWGLGSYEQYF. The V call is TRBV6-4, the J call TRBJ2-7, with D tentatively TRBD2 (6 bases). Germline-derived CDR1 and CDR2 are MRHNA and SNTAGT. The CDR3 is 16 amino acids.

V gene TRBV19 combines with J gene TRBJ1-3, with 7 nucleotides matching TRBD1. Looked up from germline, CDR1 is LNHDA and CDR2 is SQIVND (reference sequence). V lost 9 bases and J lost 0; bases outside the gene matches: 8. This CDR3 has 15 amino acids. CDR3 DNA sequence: TGTGCCAGCCGACAGGGAGACATCTCTGGAAACACCATATATTTT. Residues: CASRQGDISGNTIYF.

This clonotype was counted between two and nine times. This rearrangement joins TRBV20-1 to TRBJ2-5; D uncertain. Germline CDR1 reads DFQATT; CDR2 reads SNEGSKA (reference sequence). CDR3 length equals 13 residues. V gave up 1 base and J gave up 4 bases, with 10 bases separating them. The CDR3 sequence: CSARGAAGETQYF. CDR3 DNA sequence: TGCAGTGCTAGAGGGGCGGCAGGAGAGACCCAGTACTTC.

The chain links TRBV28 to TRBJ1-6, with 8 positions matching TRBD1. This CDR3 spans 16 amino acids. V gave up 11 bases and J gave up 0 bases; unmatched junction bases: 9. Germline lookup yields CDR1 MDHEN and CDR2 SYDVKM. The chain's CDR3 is CAALQGESSYNSPLHF. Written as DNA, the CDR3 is TGTGCCGCCCTACAGGGGGAGAGCTCCTATAATTCACCCCTCCACTTT.

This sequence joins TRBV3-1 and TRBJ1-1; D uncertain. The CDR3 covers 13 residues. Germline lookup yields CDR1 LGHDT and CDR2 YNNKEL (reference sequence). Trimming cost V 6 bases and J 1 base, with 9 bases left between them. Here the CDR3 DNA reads TGTGCCAGCAGTTACCACGAGAACACTGAAGCTTTCTTT. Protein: CASSYHENTEAFF.

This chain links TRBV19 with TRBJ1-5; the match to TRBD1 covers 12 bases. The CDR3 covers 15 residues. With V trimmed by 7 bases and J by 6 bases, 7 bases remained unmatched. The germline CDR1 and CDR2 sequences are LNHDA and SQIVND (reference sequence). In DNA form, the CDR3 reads TGTGCCAGTACCAATGGGGACAGGGGGCCTCAGCCCCAGCATTTT. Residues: CASTNGDRGPQPQHF.

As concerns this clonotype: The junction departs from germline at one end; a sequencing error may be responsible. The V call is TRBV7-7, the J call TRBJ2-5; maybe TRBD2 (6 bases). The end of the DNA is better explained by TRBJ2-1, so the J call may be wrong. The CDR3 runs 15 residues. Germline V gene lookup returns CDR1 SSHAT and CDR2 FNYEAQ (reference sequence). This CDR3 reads CASSTGDCIYNEQFF. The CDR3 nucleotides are TGTGCTAGCAGCACGGGGGACTGCATCTACAATGAGCAGTTCTTC.

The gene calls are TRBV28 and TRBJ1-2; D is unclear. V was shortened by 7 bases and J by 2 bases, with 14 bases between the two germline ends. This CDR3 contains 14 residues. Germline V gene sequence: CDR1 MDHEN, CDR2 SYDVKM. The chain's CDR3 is CASMAYLGNYGYTF. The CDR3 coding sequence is TGTGCCAGCATGGCATACCTTGGGAACTATGGCTACACCTTC.

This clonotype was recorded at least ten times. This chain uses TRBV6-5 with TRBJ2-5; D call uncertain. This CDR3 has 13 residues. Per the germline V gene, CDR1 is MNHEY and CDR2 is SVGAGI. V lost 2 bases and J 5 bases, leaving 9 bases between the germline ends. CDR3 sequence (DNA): TGTGCCAGCAGTTACGCTTACGGGGAGACCCAGTACTTC. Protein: CASSYAYGETQYF.

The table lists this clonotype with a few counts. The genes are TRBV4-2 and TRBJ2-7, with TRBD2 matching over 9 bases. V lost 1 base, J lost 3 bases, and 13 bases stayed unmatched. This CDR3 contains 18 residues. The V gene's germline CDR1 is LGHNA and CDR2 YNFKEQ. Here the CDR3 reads CASSQVHGGLAGFYEQYF. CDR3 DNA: TGTGCCAGCAGCCAAGTTCACGGGGGCCTAGCGGGATTCTACGAGCAGTACTTC.

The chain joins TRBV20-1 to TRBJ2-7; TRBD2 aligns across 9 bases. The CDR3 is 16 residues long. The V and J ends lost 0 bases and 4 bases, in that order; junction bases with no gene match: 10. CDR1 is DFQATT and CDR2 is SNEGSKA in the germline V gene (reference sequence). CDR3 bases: TGCAGTGCTAGAGATCTCTTAGGCGGGAGGGCATACGAGCAGTACTTC. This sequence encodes CSARDLLGGRAYEQYF.

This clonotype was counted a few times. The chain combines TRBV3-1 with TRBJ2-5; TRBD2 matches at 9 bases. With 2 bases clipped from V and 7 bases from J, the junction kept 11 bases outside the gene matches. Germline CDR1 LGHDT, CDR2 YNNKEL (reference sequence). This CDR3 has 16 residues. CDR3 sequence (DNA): TGTGCCAGCAGCCAACCCCTAGGGGCGGGAGGGTCGACCCAGTACTTC. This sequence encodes CASSQPLGAGGSTQYF.

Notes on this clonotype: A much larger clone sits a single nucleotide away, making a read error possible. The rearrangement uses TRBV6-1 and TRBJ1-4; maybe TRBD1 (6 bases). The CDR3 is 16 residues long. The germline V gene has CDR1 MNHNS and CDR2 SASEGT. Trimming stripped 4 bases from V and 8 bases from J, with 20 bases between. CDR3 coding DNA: TGTGCCAGCAGTGGAAACAGGGAGCAATGGAGGGAAAAACTGTTTTTT. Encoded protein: CASSGNREQWREKLFF.

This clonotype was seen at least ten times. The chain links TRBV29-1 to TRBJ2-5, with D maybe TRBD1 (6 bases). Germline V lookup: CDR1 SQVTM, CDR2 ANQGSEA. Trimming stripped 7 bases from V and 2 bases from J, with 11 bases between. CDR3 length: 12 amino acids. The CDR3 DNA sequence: TGCAGCGAGAGGACAGCTCAAGAGACCCAGTACTTC. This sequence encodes CSERTAQETQYF. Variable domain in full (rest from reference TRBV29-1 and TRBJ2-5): SAVISQKPSRDICQRGTSLTIQCQVDSQVTMMFWYRQQPGQSLTLIATANQGSEATYESGFVIDKFPISRPNLTFSTLTVSNMSPEDSSIYLCSERTAQETQYFGPGTRLLVL.